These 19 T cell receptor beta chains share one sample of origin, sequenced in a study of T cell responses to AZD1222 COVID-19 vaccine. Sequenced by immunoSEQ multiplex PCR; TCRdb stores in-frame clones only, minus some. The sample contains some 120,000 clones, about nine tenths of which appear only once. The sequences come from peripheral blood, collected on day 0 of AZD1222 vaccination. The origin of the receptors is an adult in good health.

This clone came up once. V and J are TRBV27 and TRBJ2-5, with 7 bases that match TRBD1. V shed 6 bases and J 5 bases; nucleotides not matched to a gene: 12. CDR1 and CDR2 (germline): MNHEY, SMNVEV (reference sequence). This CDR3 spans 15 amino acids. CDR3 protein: CASRLKGAPWETQYF. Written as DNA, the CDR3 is TGTGCCAGCAGACTAAAGGGGGCCCCATGGGAGACCCAGTACTTC.

The CDR3, as DNA: TGTGCCAGCACCCCGGGGGCGGGTTACACAGATACGCAGTATTTT. It specifies CASTPGAGYTDTQYF. The gene calls are TRBV7-9 and TRBJ2-3; D may match TRBD1 or TRBD2 (6 bases each). Germline V gene data show CDR1 as SEHNR and CDR2 as FQNEAQ (reference sequence). This CDR3 has 15 residues. V lost 7 bases and J lost 2, with 16 bases in between.

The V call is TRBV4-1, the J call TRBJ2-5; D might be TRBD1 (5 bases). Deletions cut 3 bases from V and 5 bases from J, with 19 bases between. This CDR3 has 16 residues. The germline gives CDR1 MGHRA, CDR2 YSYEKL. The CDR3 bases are TGCGCCAGCAGCCAGGGCCTTATCACTAAGGGGGAGACCCAGTACTTC. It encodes CASSQGLITKGETQYF.

The CDR3 reads CASSERDGDSNQPQHF. The DNA for the CDR3 is TGTGCCAGCAGTGAGAGGGACGGAGATAGCAATCAGCCCCAGCATTTT. The V gene is TRBV6-1, the J gene TRBJ1-5, with a tentative D call TRBD1 (5 bases). V dropped 3 bases and J dropped 0 bases, with 12 bases sitting between them. The CDR3 contains 16 residues. Germline values: CDR1 MNHNS, CDR2 SASEGT.

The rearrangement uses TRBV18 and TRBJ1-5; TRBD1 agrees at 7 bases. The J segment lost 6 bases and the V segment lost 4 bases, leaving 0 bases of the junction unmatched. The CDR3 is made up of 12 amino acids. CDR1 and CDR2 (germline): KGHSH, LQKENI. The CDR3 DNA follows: TGTGCCAGCTCACGGGACAGTCAGCCCCAGCATTTT. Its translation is CASSRDSQPQHF.

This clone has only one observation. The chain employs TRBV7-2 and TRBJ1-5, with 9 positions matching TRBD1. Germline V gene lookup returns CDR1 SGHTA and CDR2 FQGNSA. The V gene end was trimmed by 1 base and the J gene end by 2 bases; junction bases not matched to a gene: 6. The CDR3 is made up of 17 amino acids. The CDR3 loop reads CASSLVDRGDGNQPQHF. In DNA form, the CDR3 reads TGTGCCAGCAGCTTAGTAGACAGGGGGGACGGCAATCAGCCCCAGCATTTT.

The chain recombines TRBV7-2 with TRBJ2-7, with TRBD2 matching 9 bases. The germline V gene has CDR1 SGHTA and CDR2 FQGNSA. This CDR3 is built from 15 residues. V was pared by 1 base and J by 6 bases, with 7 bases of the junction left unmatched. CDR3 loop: CASSLDGGGAAEQYF. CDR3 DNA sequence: TGTGCCAGCAGCTTAGATGGCGGGGGGGCGGCCGAGCAGTACTTC.

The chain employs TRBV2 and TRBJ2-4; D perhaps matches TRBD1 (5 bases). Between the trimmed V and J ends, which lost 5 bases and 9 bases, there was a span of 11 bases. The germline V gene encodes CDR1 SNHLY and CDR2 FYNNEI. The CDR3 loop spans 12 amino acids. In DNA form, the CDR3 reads TGTGCCAGCAGTTATGACAGTGCCATTCAGTACTTC. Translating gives CASSYDSAIQYF.

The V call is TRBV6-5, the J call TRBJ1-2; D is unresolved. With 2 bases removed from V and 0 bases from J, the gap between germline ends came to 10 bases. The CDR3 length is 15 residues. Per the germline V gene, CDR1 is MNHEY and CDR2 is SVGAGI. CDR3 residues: CASSYVGPSNYGYTF. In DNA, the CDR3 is TGTGCCAGCAGTTACGTTGGGCCGTCTAACTATGGCTACACCTTC.

CDR3 residues: CAISDSRKAFF. Here the CDR3 DNA reads TGTGCCATCAGTGACAGCCGTAAAGCTTTCTTT. This chain uses TRBV10-3 with TRBJ1-1; D unresolved. V dropped 3 bases and J dropped 9 bases, with 8 bases sitting between them. The CDR3 extends over 11 amino acids. Germline CDR1 reads ENHRY; CDR2 reads SYGVKD.

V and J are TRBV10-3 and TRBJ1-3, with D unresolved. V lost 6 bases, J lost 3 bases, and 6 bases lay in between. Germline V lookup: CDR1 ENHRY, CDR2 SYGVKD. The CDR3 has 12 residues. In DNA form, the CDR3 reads TGTGCCATCAGGGGGAATGGAAACACCATATATTTT. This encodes CAIRGNGNTIYF.

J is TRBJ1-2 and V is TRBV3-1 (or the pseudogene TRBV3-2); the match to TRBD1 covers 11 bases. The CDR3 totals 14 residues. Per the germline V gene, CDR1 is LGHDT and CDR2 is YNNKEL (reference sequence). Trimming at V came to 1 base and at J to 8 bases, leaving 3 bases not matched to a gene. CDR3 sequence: CASSQGTGGYGYTF. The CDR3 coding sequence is TGTGCCAGCAGCCAAGGGACAGGGGGCTACGGCTACACCTTC.

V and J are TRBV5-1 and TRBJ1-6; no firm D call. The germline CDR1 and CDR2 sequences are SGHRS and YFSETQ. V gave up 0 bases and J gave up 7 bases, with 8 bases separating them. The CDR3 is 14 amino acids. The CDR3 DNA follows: TGCGCCAGCAGCTTGGTGGGGTCGAATTCACCCCTCCACTTT. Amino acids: CASSLVGSNSPLHF.

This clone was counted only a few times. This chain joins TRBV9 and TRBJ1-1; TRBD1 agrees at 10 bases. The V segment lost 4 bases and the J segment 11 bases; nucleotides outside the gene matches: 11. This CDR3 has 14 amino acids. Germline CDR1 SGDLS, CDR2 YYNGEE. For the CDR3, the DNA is TGTGCCAGCAGCCTAGGGGACAGGGGAAGTTACGCTTTCTTT. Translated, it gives CASSLGDRGSYAFF.

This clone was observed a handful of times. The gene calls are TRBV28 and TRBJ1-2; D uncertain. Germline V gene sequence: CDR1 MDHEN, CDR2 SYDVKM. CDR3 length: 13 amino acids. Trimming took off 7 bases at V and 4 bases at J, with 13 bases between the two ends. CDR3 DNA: TGTGCCAGCATTGGTGGAGGCGGCTATGGCTACACCTTC. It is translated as CASIGGGGYGYTF.

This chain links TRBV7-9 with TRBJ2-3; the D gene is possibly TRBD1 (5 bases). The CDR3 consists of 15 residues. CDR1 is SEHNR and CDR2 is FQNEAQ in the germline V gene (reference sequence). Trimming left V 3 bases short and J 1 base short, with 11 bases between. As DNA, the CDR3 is TGTGCCAGCAGCTTTCCCCCGACAGGCACAGATACGCAGTATTTT. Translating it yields CASSFPPTGTDTQYF.

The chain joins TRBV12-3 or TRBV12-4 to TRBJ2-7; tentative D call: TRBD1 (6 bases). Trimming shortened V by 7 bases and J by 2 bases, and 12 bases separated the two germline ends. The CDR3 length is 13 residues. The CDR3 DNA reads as TGTGCCAGCACCCGCAGGGGAACCTACGAGCAGTACTTC. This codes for CASTRRGTYEQYF.

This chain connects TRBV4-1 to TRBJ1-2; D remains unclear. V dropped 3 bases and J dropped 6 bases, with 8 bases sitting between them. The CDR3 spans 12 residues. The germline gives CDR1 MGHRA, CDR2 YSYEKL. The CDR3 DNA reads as TGCGCCAGCAGCCAGGAACCTGATGGCTACACCTTC. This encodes CASSQEPDGYTF.

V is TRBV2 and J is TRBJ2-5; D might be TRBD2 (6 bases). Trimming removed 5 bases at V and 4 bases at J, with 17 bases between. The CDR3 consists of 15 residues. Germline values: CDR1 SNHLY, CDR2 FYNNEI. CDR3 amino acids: CASSPVGVGGETQYF. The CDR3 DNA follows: TGTGCCAGCAGTCCCGTTGGAGTGGGGGGAGAGACCCAGTACTTC.